This T cell receptor beta chain comes out of a study of blood T cells in healthy people across ages. Across the whole study: Per two T cells, about one barcoded beta molecule was captured through template switching.

As to this clonotype: The antigen is not known.

The V gene end was trimmed by 6 bases and the J gene end by 2 bases; junction bases not matched to a gene: 8. Germline CDR1 is DFQATT and CDR2 is SNEGSKA (reference sequence). The CDR3 length is 14 residues. Primers used in a second PCR of roughly 7 to 12 cycles were a sample-barcoded 5' primer and a J-beta primer mix. TCRdb called the 5' RACE reads again in MiXCR, with one record for every CDR3 protein. Among about 580,000 distinct CDR3 sequences listed, 40% to 55% were seen once. Broader study findings: The CMV status of each donor remained undetermined, and this could have confounded shifts in expanded clonotypes.

The chain links TRBV20-1 to TRBJ2-3; TRBD2 aligns across 7 bases. The material sequenced was blood. This clonotype originated in a man at least 80 years old in good health. The CDR3 DNA reads TGCAGTGCGACTAGCAAGGGGTTCACAGATACGCAGTATTTT. Its protein product is CSATSKGFTDTQYF.